What follows are 9 T cell receptor beta chains derived from one specimen sequenced in a study of T-cell memory formation after mild COVID-19. TCRdb re-called the 5' RACE reads through MiXCR, storing one row per CDR3 protein. The sample has roughly 250,000 distinct CDR3 sequences; over 15% are singletons. Sequences were obtained from PBMCs or a T cell subset sorted from them (not recorded which). The receptors originated from a man in his late teens or twenties who had mild COVID-19 (a few samples of this study predate the infection). Cell type and time point are not known.

The chain uses TRBV12-3 or TRBV12-4 and TRBJ2-1, with D possibly matching TRBD1 (6 bases). V was shortened by 1 base and J by 5 bases, with 6 bases between the two germline ends. The CDR3 is made up of 13 amino acids. CDR3: CASSLGGHNEQFF. In DNA, the CDR3 is TGTGCCAGCAGTTTAGGGGGGCACAATGAGCAGTTCTTC.

J is TRBJ2-3 and V is TRBV7-3; TRBD1 might be the D (7 bases). V lost 3 bases and J 0 bases, leaving 10 bases between the germline ends. Germline CDR1 reads SGHTA; CDR2 reads FQGTGA. The CDR3 consists of 15 residues. In nucleotides, the CDR3 is TGTGCCAGCAGCTTCGCGGGACAGAGCACAGATACGCAGTATTTT. As protein: CASSFAGQSTDTQYF.

This clonotype appeared a few times. V and J are TRBV12-3 or TRBV12-4 and TRBJ2-5; D is possibly TRBD2 (6 bases). CDR3 length: 14 residues. V lost 6 bases, J lost 5 bases, and 16 bases lay in between. CDR3 in DNA: TGTGCCAGCAGCGTGCCTGGGACTCCGGAGACCCAGTACTTC. Its protein product is CASSVPGTPETQYF.

This sequence joins TRBV7-8 and TRBJ2-2, with TRBD2 matching over 9 bases. V lost 5 bases and J lost 2; bases outside the gene matches: 9. This CDR3 region has 17 residues. Germline CDR1 is SGHVS and CDR2 is FQNEAQ. The CDR3 protein is CASSQPRAGGNTGELFF. The CDR3 DNA sequence: TGTGCCAGCAGCCAGCCCAGAGCGGGGGGTAACACCGGGGAGCTGTTTTTT.

The table lists this clonotype with a few counts. This chain connects TRBV6-2 or TRBV6-3 to TRBJ2-7; the D gene is possibly TRBD1 (7 bases). The V and J ends lost 5 bases and 1 base respectively, with 21 bases between them. The CDR3 is made up of 17 amino acids. The germline V gene encodes CDR1 MNHEY and CDR2 SVGEGT. DNA for the CDR3: TGTGCCAGCAGTCCCACTCCGGGGGCCAGGGGGTCCTACGAGCAGTACGTC. The encoded protein is CASSPTPGARGSYEQYV.

As to this clonotype: A read error may be the cause here, since a much bigger clone is one base away. The chain recombines TRBV5-5 with TRBJ1-1; D gene uncertain. The germline gives CDR1 SGHKS, CDR2 YYEKEE (reference sequence). The CDR3 loop spans 14 amino acids. V was trimmed by 5 bases and J by 11 bases, leaving 22 bases between them. The CDR3 DNA reads as TGTGCCAGCAGGTCGATTAGGCGAGGAGTACGCGCTTTCTTT. As protein: CASRSIRRGVRAFF.

This clonotype turned up a few times. The rearrangement links TRBV7-9 to TRBJ1-1, with 10 bases fitting TRBD1. Germline CDR1 SEHNR, CDR2 FQNEAQ (reference sequence). The CDR3 is made up of 15 amino acids. V lost 4 bases to trimming and J lost 1 base; unmatched junction nucleotides: 3. As DNA, the CDR3 is TGTGCCAGCAGCTCGTGGGACAGGGGGAACACTGAAGCTTTCTTT. Protein sequence: CASSSWDRGNTEAFF.

This rearrangement joins TRBV7-2 to TRBJ2-3, with TRBD2 identical over 11 bases. This CDR3 spans 16 amino acids. The V gene's germline CDR1 is SGHTA and CDR2 FQGNSA. V shed 5 bases and J 1 base; nucleotides not matched to a gene: 5. The CDR3 sequence: CASSQGGLAGTDTQYF. The CDR3 DNA reads TGTGCCAGCAGCCAAGGGGGACTAGCGGGCACAGATACGCAGTATTTT.

This clonotype has a handful of counts. V is TRBV7-9 and J is TRBJ2-3; D is tentatively TRBD1 or TRBD2 (5 bases each). The CDR3 length is 14 residues. The V end lost 6 bases, the J end lost 7 bases, and 17 bases lay between the germline ends. Germline V gene lookup returns CDR1 SEHNR and CDR2 FQNEAQ (reference sequence). The CDR3 bases are TGTGCCAGCAGGCCCCGGGACGGCCGTAATACGCAGTATTTT. It translates to CASRPRDGRNTQYF.